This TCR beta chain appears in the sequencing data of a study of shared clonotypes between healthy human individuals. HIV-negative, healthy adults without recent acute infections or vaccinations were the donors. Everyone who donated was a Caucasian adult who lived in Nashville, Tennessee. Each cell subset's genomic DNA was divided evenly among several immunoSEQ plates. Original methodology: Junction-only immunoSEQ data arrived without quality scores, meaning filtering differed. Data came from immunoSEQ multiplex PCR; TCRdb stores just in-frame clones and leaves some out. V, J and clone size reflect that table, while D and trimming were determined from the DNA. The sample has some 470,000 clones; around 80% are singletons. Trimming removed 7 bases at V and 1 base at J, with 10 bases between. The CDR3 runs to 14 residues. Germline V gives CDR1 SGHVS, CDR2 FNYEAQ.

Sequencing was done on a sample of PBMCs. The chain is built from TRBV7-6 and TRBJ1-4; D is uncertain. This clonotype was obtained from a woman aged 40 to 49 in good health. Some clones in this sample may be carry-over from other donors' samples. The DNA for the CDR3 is TGTGCCAGCAAAGTCGGTGAAACTAATGAAAAACTGTTTTTT. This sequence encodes CASKVGETNEKLFF. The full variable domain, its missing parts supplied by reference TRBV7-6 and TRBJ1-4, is GAGVSQSPRYKVTKRGQDVALRCDPISGHVSLYWYRQALGQGPEFLTYFNYEAQQDKSGLPNDRFSAERPEGSISTLTIQRTEQRDSAMYRCASKVGETNEKLFFGSGTQLSVL.